The 30 T cell receptor beta chains given below trace back to one sample, sequenced in a study of cytomegalovirus exposure and HLA in healthy donors. Primers included in the PCR were 60 Vbeta and 13 Jbeta primers. Clones were sequenced by immunoSEQ multiplex PCR, and TCRdb holds only the in-frame ones, with some missing. This table has about 200,000 clones, around 80% appearing once. Sequencing was carried out using PBMCs. These receptors all come from a man aged 30-40 years in good health and CMV-seronegative.

The chain carries TRBV4-2 and TRBJ1-4; D not certain. V was shortened by 0 bases and J by 2 bases, with 13 bases between the two germline ends. Germline CDR1 and CDR2: LGHNA and YNFKEQ. This CDR3 spans 17 amino acids. The CDR3 region is CASSQDQSGSTNEKLFF. The CDR3, as DNA: TGTGCCAGCAGCCAAGATCAATCGGGATCGACTAATGAAAAACTGTTTTTT.

The rearrangement joins TRBV6-1 to TRBJ1-5; TRBD1 matches at 8 bases. Per germline, CDR1 MNHNS and CDR2 SASEGT. Trimming removed 8 bases from V and 1 base from J; junction bases left unmatched: 4. The CDR3 extends over 14 amino acids. CDR3 region: CASLQGGSNQPQHF. The CDR3 DNA reads TGTGCCAGCTTACAGGGGGGGAGCAATCAGCCCCAGCATTTT.

The rearrangement joins TRBV29-1 to TRBJ2-7; D is ambiguous. The CDR3 runs to 11 residues. Germline V CDR1 and CDR2: SQVTM, ANQGSEA. V was cut by 5 bases and J by 3 bases, with 8 bases left in between. CDR3 in amino acids: CSVSVNYEQYF. The CDR3, as DNA: TGCAGCGTTTCGGTGAACTACGAGCAGTACTTC.

CDR3 protein: CASSIERGYEQYF. The DNA of the CDR3 is TGTGCCAGCAGCATCGAGCGGGGGTACGAGCAGTACTTC. V usage is TRBV7-3 and J usage is TRBJ2-7; 8 bases fit TRBD2. The V segment lost 5 bases and the J segment 4 bases; nucleotides outside the gene matches: 4. This CDR3 is 13 amino acids long. Germline CDR1 reads SGHTA; CDR2 reads FQGTGA.

The V gene is TRBV19, the J gene TRBJ2-1; 7 nucleotides align to TRBD2. The CDR3 sequence is 13 residues long. Germline assignment: CDR1 LNHDA and CDR2 SQIVND (reference sequence). The ends lost 5 bases at V and 10 bases at J; junction bases unmatched: 8. The CDR3 DNA follows: TGTGCCAGTAGTGATAGCGGGTGGGGGGAGCAGTTCTTC. Translating it yields CASSDSGWGEQFF.

The chain is built from TRBV27 and TRBJ1-4; 8 nucleotides line up with TRBD1. This CDR3 is 13 amino acids long. The germline gives CDR1 MNHEY, CDR2 SMNVEV (reference sequence). The V and J ends lost 6 bases and 8 bases, in that order; junction bases with no gene match: 5. CDR3 coding DNA: TGTGCCAGCAGCGAGGACAGGGAGGAAAAACTGTTTTTT. Amino acids: CASSEDREEKLFF.

The gene calls are TRBV9 and TRBJ1-2; no firm D call. This CDR3 comprises 13 residues. Germline CDR1 reads SGDLS; CDR2 reads YYNGEE. The germline V and J ends were trimmed by 0 bases and 6 bases, with 9 bases remaining between them. DNA of the CDR3: TGTGCCAGCAGCGTAGGTCCCGGGGATGGCTACACCTTC. Translation gives CASSVGPGDGYTF.

This chain connects TRBV2 to TRBJ2-5, with D possibly being TRBD1 (6 bases). Germline CDR1 is SNHLY and CDR2 is FYNNEI. Trimming took off 4 bases at V and 5 bases at J, with 11 bases between the two ends. The CDR3 extends over 13 amino acids. CDR3 in amino acids: CASSGPQGETQYF. In nucleotides, the CDR3 is TGTGCCAGCAGTGGACCTCAGGGGGAGACCCAGTACTTC.

This CDR3 is CSVESGKGYTF. The CDR3 DNA reads as TGCAGCGTTGAGTCAGGGAAGGGCTACACCTTC. V gene TRBV29-1 combines with J gene TRBJ1-2; possible D gene TRBD1, 5 bases. Germline V CDR1 and CDR2: SQVTM, ANQGSEA. Between the trimmed V and J ends, which lost 3 bases and 8 bases, there was a span of 10 bases. The CDR3 covers 11 residues.

The V and J genes are TRBV6-6 and TRBJ1-5; D is uncertain. Trimming shortened V by 2 bases and J by 6 bases, and 17 bases separated the two germline ends. The CDR3 length is 16 residues. The germline gives CDR1 MNHNY, CDR2 SVGAGI (reference sequence). The CDR3 sequence is CASSYGSRYEAQPQHF. Written as DNA, the CDR3 is TGTGCCAGCAGTTACGGGTCAAGGTATGAGGCTCAGCCCCAGCATTTT.

This clone was counted a single time. This sequence joins TRBV29-1 and TRBJ2-7; D unresolved. V lost 3 bases to trimming and J lost 5 bases, with 11 bases between them. The CDR3 runs 12 residues. CDR1 SQVTM and CDR2 ANQGSEA come from the germline V gene. The CDR3 DNA sequence: TGCAGCGTTGATTCCGTGAGTGACGAGCAGTACTTC. Its protein is CSVDSVSDEQYF.

Comments on this clone: The sample carries other DNA sequences with the same CDR3. The rearrangement joins TRBV6-1 to TRBJ1-5; tentatively, D is TRBD1 (5 bases). CDR3 length: 15 amino acids. Per germline, CDR1 MNHNS and CDR2 SASEGT. V was pared by 2 bases and J by 4 bases, with 12 bases between. CDR3 amino acids: CASSEQGLGNQPQHF. The CDR3 coding sequence is TGTGCCAGCAGTGAACAGGGACTGGGTAATCAGCCCCAGCATTTT.

V and J are TRBV27 and TRBJ2-2, with D perhaps TRBD1 (5 bases). The germline V gene has CDR1 MNHEY and CDR2 SMNVEV (reference sequence). The CDR3 runs 13 residues. The germline V and J ends were trimmed by 4 bases and 5 bases, with 8 bases remaining between them. The CDR3 sequence: CASSSPGTGELFF. CDR3 sequence (DNA): TGTGCCAGCAGTTCCCCAGGGACCGGGGAGCTGTTTTTT.

The chain links TRBV11-2 to TRBJ2-3; 8 bases line up with TRBD2. Germline CDR1 and CDR2: SGHAT and FQNNGV. The CDR3 contains 16 residues. The junction had 7 bases not matched to a gene; V was cut back by 5 bases and J by 0 bases. The CDR3 DNA sequence: TGTGCCAGCAGCCAACGACTAGCGCGAAGCACAGATACGCAGTATTTT. Translated, it gives CASSQRLARSTDTQYF.

The chain combines TRBV10-3 with TRBJ1-2; a weak D match, TRBD1 (5 bases). Trimming cost V 3 bases and J 4 bases, with 9 bases left between them. The CDR3 length is 13 residues. The germline gives CDR1 ENHRY, CDR2 SYGVKD. Here the CDR3 reads CAISDRVPYGYTF. The CDR3, as DNA: TGTGCCATCAGTGACAGGGTACCCTATGGCTACACCTTC.

The chain combines TRBV28 with TRBJ1-4; 7 bases map to TRBD1. Germline V gene data show CDR1 as MDHEN and CDR2 as SYDVKM. The CDR3 has 15 residues. V was clipped by 8 bases and J by 7 bases; unmatched bases: 13. The DNA for the CDR3 is TGTGCCAGCGTTGAAGGAAACAGGGGAGTTGAAAAACTGTTTTTT. Residues: CASVEGNRGVEKLFF.

The chain has TRBV4-2 and TRBJ2-1; TRBD2 agrees at 14 bases. Germline trimming cut 0 bases from V and 4 bases from J; bases unmatched to any gene: 8. Looked up from germline, CDR1 is LGHNA and CDR2 is YNFKEQ. The CDR3 is 19 amino acids. The CDR3: CASSQDVATSGRGYNEQFF. The CDR3 coding sequence is TGTGCCAGCAGCCAAGATGTCGCGACTAGCGGGAGGGGTTACAATGAGCAGTTCTTC.

The CDR3 sequence is CASSIDRGRDTQYF. In DNA, the CDR3 is TGTGCCAGCAGCATAGACAGGGGACGGGATACGCAGTATTTT. The chain has TRBV7-3 and TRBJ2-3, with 8 positions matching TRBD1. This CDR3 contains 14 residues. The V gene's germline CDR1 is SGHTA and CDR2 FQGTGA. The ends lost 5 bases at V and 6 bases at J; junction bases unmatched: 7.

CDR3 sequence: CASSLSRQYGQETQYF. CDR3 in DNA: TGTGCCAGCAGCCTCAGTCGGCAGTACGGGCAAGAGACCCAGTACTTC. V is TRBV7-6 and J is TRBJ2-5; D remains ambiguous. CDR1 and CDR2 (germline): SGHVS, FNYEAQ. The CDR3 runs to 16 residues. Deletions cut 5 bases from V and 2 bases from J, with 18 bases between.

The genes are TRBV14 and TRBJ2-1; TRBD2 matches at 10 bases. With 2 bases clipped from V and 6 bases from J, the junction kept 4 bases outside the gene matches. The CDR3 totals 15 residues. The germline V gene encodes CDR1 SGHDN and CDR2 FVKESK. The CDR3 coding sequence is TGTGCCAGCAGCCAACCGACTAGCGGGTCCAATGAGCAGTTCTTC. Its protein product is CASSQPTSGSNEQFF.

This clone was counted once. The CDR3 reads CASSLRLAPSYEQYF. The CDR3 DNA is TGCGCCAGCAGCTTGAGGCTAGCGCCTTCCTACGAGCAGTACTTC. V usage is TRBV5-1 and J usage is TRBJ2-7; tentatively, D is TRBD2 (6 bases). Trimming pared 1 base from V and 1 base from J, leaving 12 bases between. The CDR3 runs to 15 residues. The germline CDR1 and CDR2 sequences are SGHRS and YFSETQ.

The rearrangement uses TRBV7-3 and TRBJ2-1; D call uncertain. The CDR3 is made up of 12 amino acids. Trimming removed 4 bases from V and 10 bases from J, with 11 bases in between. Per the germline V gene, CDR1 is SGHTA and CDR2 is FQGTGA. The DNA for the CDR3 is TGTGCCAGCAGCTCCTTAGCCGGGGAGCAGTTCTTC. This sequence encodes CASSSLAGEQFF.

CDR3 protein: CASSKNRDSVESSYNEQFF. The CDR3 bases are TGTGCCAGCAGCAAAAACCGGGACTCAGTTGAAAGCTCCTACAATGAGCAGTTCTTC. The chain has TRBV21-1 and TRBJ2-1; the D call TRBD2 from the table was never checked on the DNA. TRBV21-1 is assigned pseudogene status. This CDR3 contains 19 residues.

CDR3 DNA sequence: TGTGCCAGCAGTTACTCCGGAGGGGTGAGGACTGAAGCTTTCTTT. This encodes CASSYSGGVRTEAFF. J is TRBJ1-1 and V is TRBV6-5, with D possibly matching TRBD1 (5 bases). In germline, CDR1 is MNHEY, CDR2 SVGAGI. Trimming took off 0 bases at V and 5 bases at J, with 13 bases between the two ends. The CDR3 spans 15 residues.

This rearrangement joins TRBV30 to TRBJ2-3; 14 bases align to TRBD2. The CDR3 has 17 amino acids. Looked up from germline, CDR1 is GTSNPN and CDR2 is SVGIG (reference sequence). The V and J ends lost 5 bases and 2 bases, in that order; junction bases with no gene match: 9. This CDR3 reads CAWATSGRARITDTQYF. Written as DNA, the CDR3 is TGTGCCTGGGCGACTAGCGGGAGGGCCAGGATCACAGATACGCAGTATTTT. The variable domain in full, with the rest retrieved from reference TRBV30 and TRBJ2-3, is SQTIHQWPATLVQPVGSPLSLECTVEGTSNPNLYWYRQAAGRGLQLLFYSVGIGQISSEVPQNLSASRPQDRQFILSSKKLLLSDSGFYLCAWATSGRARITDTQYFGPGTRLTVL.

V usage is TRBV10-1 and J usage is TRBJ2-7; TRBD2 matches at 8 bases. Germline-derived CDR1 and CDR2 are WNHNN and SYGVQD (reference sequence). V was clipped by 8 bases and J by 2 bases; unmatched bases: 11. The CDR3 is 15 residues long. The chain's CDR3 is CASPRTSGKAYEQYF. The DNA of the CDR3 is TGCGCCAGCCCACGAACTAGCGGAAAGGCCTACGAGCAGTACTTC.

The chain links TRBV9 to TRBJ1-4, with D perhaps TRBD1 (5 bases). The V and J ends lost 0 bases and 3 bases respectively, with 9 bases between them. Germline loops: CDR1 SGDLS, CDR2 YYNGEE. The length of the CDR3 is 15 residues. The CDR3 spells CASSVEGASNEKLFF. CDR3 in DNA: TGTGCCAGCAGCGTAGAAGGGGCTTCTAATGAAAAACTGTTTTTT.

This chain links TRBV5-1 with TRBJ2-2; 7 positions match TRBD2. CDR1 is SGHRS and CDR2 is YFSETQ in the germline V gene. CDR3 size: 16 residues. V dropped 0 bases and J dropped 2; count of bases not matched to a gene: 4. CDR3 region: CASSLAAGANTGELFF. The DNA for the CDR3 is TGCGCCAGCAGCTTGGCCGCGGGAGCCAACACCGGGGAGCTGTTTTTT. The complete variable domain, with remaining parts taken from reference TRBV5-1 and TRBJ2-2, reads KAGVTQTPRYLIKTRGQQVTLSCSPISGHRSVSWYQQTPGQGLQFLFEYFSETQRNKGNFPGRFSGRQFSNSRSEMNVSTLELGDSALYLCASSLAAGANTGELFFGEGSRLTVL.

The CDR3 DNA sequence: TGCGCCAGCAGACGTACAGGGGGCCCCGGGGAGCTGTTTTTT. Translating it yields CASRRTGGPGELFF. The chain employs TRBV5-1 and TRBJ2-2; 9 nucleotides match TRBD1. V was clipped by 5 bases and J by 6 bases; unmatched bases: 5. The CDR3 is 14 amino acids. In germline, CDR1 is SGHRS, CDR2 YFSETQ.

There are a few counts of this clone. This chain connects TRBV2 to TRBJ2-5; D is unclear. The CDR3 runs 13 residues. Deletions cut 6 bases from V and 5 bases from J, with 13 bases between. CDR1 is SNHLY and CDR2 is FYNNEI in the germline V gene. CDR3 amino acids: CASRPLESETQYF. The CDR3, as DNA: TGTGCCAGCAGGCCCTTAGAGAGCGAGACCCAGTACTTC.